One T cell receptor (beta chain) is described in this entry. The specificity of this receptor is unknown. It has no much larger one-base neighbor in the sample; base qualities were not kept. Library generation was performed with RACE. This sample was sequenced with a NextSeq 500. Library preparation attached unique molecular identifiers to individual cDNA molecules for quantitative, reproducible TCR counting. Both TCR alpha and TCR beta chains were sequenced from each blood RNA sample. Per the source publication's procedure: The median number of TCRs per sample was 85,000 to 100,000, ranging from roughly 23,224 to 700,000. V, J and CDR3 annotation of the TCR reads was carried out using the Decombinator software suite. For PS versus PT1 abundance plots, all samples were subsampled to the same number of TCRs (28,000). TCRs were defined as expanded if absent before sensitization and observed at least eight times at the 2-week time point. The raw public data were reprocessed by TCRdb itself: fastp quality trimming at Q25, MiXCR clonotype calling, in-frame beta chains only. Entries that share a CDR3 protein sequence are merged under the most common genes and DNA. The V and J calls shown here were made by TCRdb, not taken from the authors' results. Within this sample are roughly 180,000 distinct CDR3 sequences, with 20% to 25% of them counted one time only. Over 6.5% of the sample belongs to the ten largest clones.

The entry originates in a study of human T cells and chemical hapten exposure (dated by TCRdb to about 2021). Looking at the study overall: For sensitization, 2% DPC in acetone was applied to an approximately 2 cm by approximately 2 cm area of upper inner arm skin. Throughout the study period of 20 to 30 weeks, patients also received therapeutic DPC doses to the scalp every week. Patch testing on the upper back used Finn chambers containing 0.01% DPC, with scoring done after 6 days according to International Contact Dermatitis Research Group standards. Blood samples were taken from patients before sensitization (week 0) and at 2, 6 and about 24 weeks after DPC sensitization. Most of the patients in the cohort were female, and the cohort covered alopecia areata with under or over 50% scalp involvement, alopecia totalis and alopecia universalis. Libraries were combined into a pool for sequencing, and differences in TCR yield between samples came mainly from small differences in library volumes within the pool. This study followed changes in the peripheral blood TCR repertoire in vivo during primary and secondary sensitization of alopecia patients to the hapten diphenylcyclopropenone (DPC). About 30 alopecia patients provided blood for TCR sequencing at one to four time points (pre-sensitization, 2, 6 and 24 weeks).

The time point label corresponds to: patch test 1, 2 weeks after DPC sensitization. Sample treatment or condition, as interpreted from the label and publication: therapeutic diphenylcyclopropenone sensitization with weekly scalp DPC. Blood at each patch-test visit was drawn before the patch test was applied. To be eligible, patients had to be aged 18 to 70, diagnosed with alopecia and judged suitable for DPC therapy, while pregnant patients were excluded. Total RNA was isolated from unfractionated whole blood collected in Tempus Blood RNA tubes. The paper's findings and limits, for the study overall: Repeated subsampling changed both the strength of the expansion versus patch-test correlation and the threshold at which that correlation became significant. All patients had alopecia, a presumed autoimmune disease, so their immune response might differ from that of healthy individuals. The number of PT1 expanded TCRs positively correlated with patch test score, significant at thresholds 8, 16 and 32 but not 4. DPC sensitization did not change the number of TCRs with a frequency above 1 in 1000, and there was no evidence of changes in global repertoire structure. Significantly more large CDR3 similarity clusters were formed by expanded TCRs than by pre-sensitization or healthy control sets, consistent with antigen-driven responses.

The germline V gene encodes CDR1 SQVTM and CDR2 ANQGSEA. The germline V end is reduced by 7 bases and the J end by 7 bases; junction bases left unmatched: 13. The CDR3, from cysteine to phenylalanine, totals 13 residues. Solely the CDR3 DNA is kept, with 39 bases framed from the first base. Rearrangement joined TRBV29-1 to TRBJ2-7, with TRBD1 matching 7 junction bases. The sample here was whole blood, taken in connection with sensitization to the hapten diphenylcyclopropenone (DPC). The TCR originated in a woman aged 45-60 years with alopecia areata. Some clones in this sample may be carry-over from other donors' samples. The CDR3 is CSANRGLLGEQYF. DNA sequence: TGCAGCGCCAACAGGGGCCTACTAGGGGAGCAGTACTTC.